This TCR beta chain was observed in a study of shared clonotypes between healthy human individuals. Study overall: A donor's plate count was three for CD4 naive and three for CD4 memory; CD8 naive had two and CD8 memory one.

The protocol was immunoSEQ multiplex PCR, while the TCRdb copy is restricted to in-frame clones and leaves out a portion. The sample records about a million clones, approximately 80% being singletons. Only Caucasian adults living in Nashville, Tennessee served as donors. Germline CDR1 is GTSNPN and CDR2 is SVGIG (reference sequence). The CDR3 is 16 amino acids. V gave up 2 bases and J gave up 7 bases; unmatched junction bases: 9. What was sequenced was memory CD4+ T cells sorted from blood. The subset: CD45RA-negative fraction. The receptor comes from a man between 18 and 29 years old in good health. V usage is TRBV30 and J usage is TRBJ1-6; 9 bases fit TRBD1. The CDR3 region is CAWSIGTGLWNSPLHF. The CDR3 DNA follows: TGTGCCTGGAGTATTGGGACAGGGTTATGGAATTCACCCCTCCACTTT.